This entry lists 2 T cell receptor beta chains sequenced from one sample in a study of control samples from healthy donors and cancer patients. Profiling relied on immunoSEQ multiplex PCR, and the TCRdb table lists in-frame clones only, not all of them. The data contain 160,000 or so clones, over 85% of them singletons. Material: blood. The source of these receptors is a man aged 45-60 years in good health.

The V call is TRBV3-1 (or the pseudogene TRBV3-2), the J call TRBJ1-1; D might be TRBD1 (5 bases). This CDR3 comprises 12 residues. Trimming stripped 5 bases from V and 6 bases from J, with 10 bases between. Per germline, CDR1 LGHDT and CDR2 YNNKEL (reference sequence). The CDR3 coding sequence is TGTGCCAGCAGCTCCGTGGGGGCTGAAGCTTTCTTT. Translation gives CASSSVGAEAFF.

This clone came up once. In DNA form, the CDR3 reads TGTGCCAGCAGTGAGCAGGGGAGGAACAATCAGCCCCAGCATTTT. It yields the protein CASSEQGRNNQPQHF. V is TRBV6-1 and J is TRBJ1-5, with D tentatively TRBD1 (6 bases). Trimming shortened V by 3 bases and J by 3 bases, and 12 bases separated the two germline ends. The CDR3 totals 15 residues. Germline V gene sequence: CDR1 MNHNS, CDR2 SASEGT.